This TCR beta chain was captured by sequencing in a study of regulatory T cells in long-lasting Graves disease. Study background: Over 5 years of antithyroid drugs plus positive TSH receptor antibodies defined persistent Graves' disease.

Notes on this clonotype: The antigen is not known.

Whole-study findings and limits: New patients shared fewer public clonotypes (around 980) than persistent patients did (2,741).

Trimming cost V 7 bases and J 3 bases, with 16 bases left between them. Germline lookup yields CDR1 LGHDT and CDR2 YNNKEL (reference sequence). The CDR3 extends over 14 amino acids. Time point: persistent/refractory GD, antithyroid drugs over 5 years with positive TRAb. Extracted PBMC RNA gave rise to the TCR library. Libraries of TCR beta came from iRepertoire HTBI primers plus Arm-PCR of CDR3 regions. Via MiXCR, TCRdb re-called the multiplex PCR reads, giving one row per CDR3 protein. The table includes around 400,000 distinct CDR3 sequences, over 20% detected once. The sequenced sample was peripheral blood mononuclear cells (PBMCs), obtained when the disease was refractory, from a patient treated with antithyroid drugs. The receptor's source is a female donor with Graves disease. The gene calls are TRBV3-1 and TRBJ2-7; possible D gene TRBD2, 7 bases. CDR3 nucleotides: TGTGCCAGCACCCAGAGGGGGGGGGGCTACGAGCAGTACTTC. Translated: CASTQRGGGYEQYF.